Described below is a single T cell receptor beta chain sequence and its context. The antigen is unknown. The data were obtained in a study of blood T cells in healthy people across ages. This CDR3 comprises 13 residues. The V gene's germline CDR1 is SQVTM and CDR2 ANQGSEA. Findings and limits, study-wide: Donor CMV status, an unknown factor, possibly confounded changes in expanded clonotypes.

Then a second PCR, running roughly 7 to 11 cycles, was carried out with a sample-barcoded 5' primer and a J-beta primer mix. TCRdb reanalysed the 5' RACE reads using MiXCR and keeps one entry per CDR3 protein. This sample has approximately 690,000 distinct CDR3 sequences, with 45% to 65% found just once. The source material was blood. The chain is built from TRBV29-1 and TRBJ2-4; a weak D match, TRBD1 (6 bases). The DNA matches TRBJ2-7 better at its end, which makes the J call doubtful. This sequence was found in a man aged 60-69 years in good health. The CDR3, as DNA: TGCAGCGGGGGCAGGGGCTGGTCCTACGAGCAGTACTTC. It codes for CSGGRGWSYEQYF.